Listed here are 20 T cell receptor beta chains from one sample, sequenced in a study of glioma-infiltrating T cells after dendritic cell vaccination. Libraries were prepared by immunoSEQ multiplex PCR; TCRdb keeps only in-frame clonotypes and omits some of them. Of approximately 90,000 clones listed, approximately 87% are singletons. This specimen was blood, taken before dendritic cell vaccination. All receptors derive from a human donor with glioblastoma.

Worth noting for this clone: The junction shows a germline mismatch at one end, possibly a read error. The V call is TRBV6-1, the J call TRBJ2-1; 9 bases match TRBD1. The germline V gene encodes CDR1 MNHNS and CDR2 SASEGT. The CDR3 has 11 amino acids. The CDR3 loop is CASSGTGDRIF. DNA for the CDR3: TGTGCCAGCAGTGGGACAGGGGACAGGATCTTC.

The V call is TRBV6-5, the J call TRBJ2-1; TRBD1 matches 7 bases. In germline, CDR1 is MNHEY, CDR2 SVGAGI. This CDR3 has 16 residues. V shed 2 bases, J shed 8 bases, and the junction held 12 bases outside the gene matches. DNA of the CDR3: TGTGCCAGCAGTTACACCCCCTCCGAGGGGGCGGATGAGCAGTTCTTC. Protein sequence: CASSYTPSEGADEQFF.

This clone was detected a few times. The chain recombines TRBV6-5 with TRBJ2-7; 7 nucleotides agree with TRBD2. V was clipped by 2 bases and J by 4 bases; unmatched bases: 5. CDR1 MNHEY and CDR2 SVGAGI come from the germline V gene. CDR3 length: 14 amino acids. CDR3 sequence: CASSYREGTYEQYF. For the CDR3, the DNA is TGTGCCAGCAGTTACAGGGAGGGGACGTACGAGCAGTACTTC.

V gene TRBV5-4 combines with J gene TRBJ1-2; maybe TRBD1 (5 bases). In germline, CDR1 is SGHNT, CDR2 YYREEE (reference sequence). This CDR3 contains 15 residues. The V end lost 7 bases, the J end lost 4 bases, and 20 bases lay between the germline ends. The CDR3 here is CASDKDAGGSYGYTF. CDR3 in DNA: TGTGCCAGCGATAAAGACGCGGGGGGTAGCTATGGCTACACCTTC.

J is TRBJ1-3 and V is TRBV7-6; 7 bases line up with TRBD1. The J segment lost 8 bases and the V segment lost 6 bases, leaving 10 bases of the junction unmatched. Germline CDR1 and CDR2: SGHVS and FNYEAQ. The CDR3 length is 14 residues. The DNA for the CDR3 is TGTGCCAGCAGAGCTCGACAGGGCCGGGACACCATATATTTT. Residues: CASRARQGRDTIYF.

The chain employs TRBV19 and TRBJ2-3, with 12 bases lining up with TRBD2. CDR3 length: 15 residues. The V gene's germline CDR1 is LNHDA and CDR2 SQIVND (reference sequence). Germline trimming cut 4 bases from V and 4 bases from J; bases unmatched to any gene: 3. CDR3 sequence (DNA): TGTGCCAGTAGTAGACTAGCGGGAGTGCCAGATACGCAGTATTTT. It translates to CASSRLAGVPDTQYF.

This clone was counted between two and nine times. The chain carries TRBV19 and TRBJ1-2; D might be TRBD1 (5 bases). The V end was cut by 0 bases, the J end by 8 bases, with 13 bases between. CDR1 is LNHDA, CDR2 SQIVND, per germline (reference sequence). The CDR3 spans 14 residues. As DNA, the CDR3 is TGTGCCAGTAGTATAGATGGGACTCCTATCGGCTACACCTTC. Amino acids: CASSIDGTPIGYTF.

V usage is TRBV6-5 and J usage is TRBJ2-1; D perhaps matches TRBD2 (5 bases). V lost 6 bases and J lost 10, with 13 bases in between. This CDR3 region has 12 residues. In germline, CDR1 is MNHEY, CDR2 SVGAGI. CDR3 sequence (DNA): TGTGCCAGCAGCGGACTGGCTAAGGAGCAGTTCTTC. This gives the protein CASSGLAKEQFF.

For the CDR3, the DNA is TGTGCCAGCACCACGGGAGGGGGGGTAGGGGAGACCCAGTACTTC. Translated: CASTTGGGVGETQYF. The chain links TRBV2 to TRBJ2-5, with 8 bases fitting TRBD2. The CDR3 runs 15 residues. The V and J ends lost 7 bases and 5 bases, in that order; junction bases with no gene match: 12. Germline V gene data show CDR1 as SNHLY and CDR2 as FYNNEI.

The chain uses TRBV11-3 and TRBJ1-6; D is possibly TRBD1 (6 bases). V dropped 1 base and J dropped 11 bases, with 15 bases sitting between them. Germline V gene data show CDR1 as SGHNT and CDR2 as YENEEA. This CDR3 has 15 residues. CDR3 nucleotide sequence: TGTGCCAGCAGCTTAGGATCGACAGGACGGGCACCCCTCCACTTT. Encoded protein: CASSLGSTGRAPLHF.

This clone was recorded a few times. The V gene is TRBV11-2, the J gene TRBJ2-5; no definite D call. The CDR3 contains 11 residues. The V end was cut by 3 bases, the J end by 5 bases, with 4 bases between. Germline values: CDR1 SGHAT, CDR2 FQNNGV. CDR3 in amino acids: CASSFLETQYF. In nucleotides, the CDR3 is TGTGCCAGCAGCTTTCTTGAGACCCAGTACTTC.

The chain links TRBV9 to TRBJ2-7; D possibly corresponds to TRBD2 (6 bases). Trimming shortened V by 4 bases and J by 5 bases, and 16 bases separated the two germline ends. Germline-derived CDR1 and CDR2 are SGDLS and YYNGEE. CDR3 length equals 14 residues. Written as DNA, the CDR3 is TGTGCCAGCAGCCCTGGGACTGTCCCCCACGAGCAGTACTTC. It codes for CASSPGTVPHEQYF.

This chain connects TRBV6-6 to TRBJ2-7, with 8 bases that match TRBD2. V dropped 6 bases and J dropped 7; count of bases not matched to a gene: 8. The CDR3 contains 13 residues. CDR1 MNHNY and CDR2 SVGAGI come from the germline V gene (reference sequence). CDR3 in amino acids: CASSREGLGEQYF. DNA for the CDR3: TGTGCCAGCAGCCGGGAGGGCTTAGGTGAGCAGTACTTC.

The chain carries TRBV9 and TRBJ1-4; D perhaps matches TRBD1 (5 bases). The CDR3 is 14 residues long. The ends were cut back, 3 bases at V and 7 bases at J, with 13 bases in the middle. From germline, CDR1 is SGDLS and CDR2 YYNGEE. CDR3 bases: TGTGCCAGCAGCGGCAGGGTGGATGGTGAAAAACTGTTTTTT. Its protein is CASSGRVDGEKLFF. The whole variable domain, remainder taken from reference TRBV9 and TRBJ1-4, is DSGVTQTPKHLITATGQRVTLRCSPRSGDLSVYWYQQSLDQGLQFLIQYYNGEERAKGNILERFSAQQFPDLHSELNLSSLELGDSALYFCASSGRVDGEKLFFGSGTQLSVL.

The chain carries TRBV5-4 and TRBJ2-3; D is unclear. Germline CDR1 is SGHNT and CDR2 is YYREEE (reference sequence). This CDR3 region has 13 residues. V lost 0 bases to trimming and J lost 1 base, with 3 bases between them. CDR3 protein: CASSLVGTDTQYF. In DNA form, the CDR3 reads TGTGCCAGCAGCTTGGTCGGCACAGATACGCAGTATTTT.

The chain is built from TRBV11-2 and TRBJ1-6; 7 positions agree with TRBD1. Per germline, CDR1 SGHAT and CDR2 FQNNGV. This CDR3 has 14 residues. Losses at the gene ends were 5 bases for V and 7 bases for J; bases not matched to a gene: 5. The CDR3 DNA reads TGTGCCAGCAGCCAGGACAGGTTGAATTCACCCCTCCACTTT. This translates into CASSQDRLNSPLHF.

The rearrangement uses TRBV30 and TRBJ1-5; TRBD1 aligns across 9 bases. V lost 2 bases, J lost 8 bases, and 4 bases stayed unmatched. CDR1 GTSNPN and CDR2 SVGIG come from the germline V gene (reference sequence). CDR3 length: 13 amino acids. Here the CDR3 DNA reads TGTGCCTGGAGTACAGGGGGCGGGGAGCCCCAGCATTTT. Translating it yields CAWSTGGGEPQHF.

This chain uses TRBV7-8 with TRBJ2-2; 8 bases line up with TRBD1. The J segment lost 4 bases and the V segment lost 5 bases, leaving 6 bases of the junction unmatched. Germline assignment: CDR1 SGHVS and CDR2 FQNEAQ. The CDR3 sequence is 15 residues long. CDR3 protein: CASSTGQGVTGELFF. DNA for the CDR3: TGTGCCAGCAGCACTGGACAGGGCGTCACCGGGGAGCTGTTTTTT.

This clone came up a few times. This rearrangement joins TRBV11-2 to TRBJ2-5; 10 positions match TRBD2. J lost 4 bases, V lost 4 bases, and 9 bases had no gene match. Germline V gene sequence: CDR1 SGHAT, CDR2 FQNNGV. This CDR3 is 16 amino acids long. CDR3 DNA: TGTGCCAGCAGCTCCTATACTAGCGGGAAGGGAGAGACCCAGTACTTC. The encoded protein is CASSSYTSGKGETQYF. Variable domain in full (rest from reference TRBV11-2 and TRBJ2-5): EAGVAQSPRYKIIEKRQSVAFWCNPISGHATLYWYQQILGQGPKLLIQFQNNGVVDDSQLPKDRFSAERLKGVDSTLKIQPAKLEDSAVYLCASSSYTSGKGETQYFGPGTRLLVL.

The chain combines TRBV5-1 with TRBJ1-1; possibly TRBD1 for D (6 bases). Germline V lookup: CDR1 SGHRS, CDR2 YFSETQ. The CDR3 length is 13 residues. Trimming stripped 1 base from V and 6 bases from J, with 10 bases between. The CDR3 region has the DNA TGCGCCAGCAGCTTGCAAGGGGGGGCTGAAGCTTTCTTT. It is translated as CASSLQGGAEAFF. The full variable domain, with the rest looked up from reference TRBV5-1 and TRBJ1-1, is KAGVTQTPRYLIKTRGQQVTLSCSPISGHRSVSWYQQTPGQGLQFLFEYFSETQRNKGNFPGRFSGRQFSNSRSEMNVSTLELGDSALYLCASSLQGGAEAFFGQGTRLTVV.